This entry lists 17 T cell receptor beta chains sequenced from one sample in a study of Graves' ophthalmopathy and Graves' hyperthyroidism. Amplification from RNA transcripts yielded the TCR beta CDR3 regions. RT-PCR in the first round used HTBI primers; a second-round multiplex PCR followed. MiXCR, run by TCRdb on the multiplex PCR reads, gives a single entry per CDR3 protein. The sample has about 210,000 distinct CDR3 sequences, around 30% seen once. Specimen: peripheral blood. These receptor sequences come from a man aged 50 to 59 with Graves' ophthalmopathy.

This clonotype appeared many times. The CDR3 region has the DNA TGTGCCAGCAGCGTTGCTAGCGCCACAGATACGCAGTATTTT. Its protein is CASSVASATDTQYF. The J gene is TRBJ2-3, the V gene TRBV9, with TRBD2 as a possible D gene (6 bases). The CDR3 contains 14 residues. V was trimmed by 2 bases and J by 2 bases, leaving 9 bases between them. The germline gives CDR1 SGDLS, CDR2 YYNGEE.

There are many counts of this clonotype. V gene TRBV20-1 combines with J gene TRBJ2-4, with D perhaps TRBD1 or TRBD2 (5 bases each). Germline CDR1 and CDR2: DFQATT and SNEGSKA (reference sequence). The CDR3 has 15 residues. V gave up 0 bases and J gave up 0 bases, with 9 bases separating them. The CDR3 DNA sequence: TGCAGTGCTAGAGATGGGACGGTAGCCAAAAACATTCAGTACTTC. Amino acids: CSARDGTVAKNIQYF.

V gene TRBV28 combines with J gene TRBJ2-7; D unresolved. Deletions cut 6 bases from V and 6 bases from J, with 12 bases between. The CDR3 length is 12 residues. CDR1 and CDR2 from the germline V gene are MDHEN and SYDVKM. The CDR3 DNA is TGTGCCAGCAGCCCTACACATGGCGAGCAGTACTTC. The encoded protein is CASSPTHGEQYF.

This clonotype was picked up many times. V and J are TRBV11-1 and TRBJ2-5; 7 bases line up with TRBD1. Germline trimming cut 5 bases from V and 4 bases from J; bases unmatched to any gene: 4. Germline lookup yields CDR1 SGHAT and CDR2 FQDESV (reference sequence). The CDR3 is made up of 13 amino acids. This CDR3 is CASSPRGRETQYF. The CDR3, as DNA: TGTGCCAGCAGCCCTAGGGGGCGAGAGACCCAGTACTTC.

This clonotype was recorded at least ten times. The chain employs TRBV6-2 or TRBV6-3 and TRBJ1-2, with a weak D call TRBD1 (6 bases). The V and J ends lost 11 bases and 4 bases respectively, with 11 bases between them. The germline V gene has CDR1 MNHEY and CDR2 SVGEGT. CDR3 size: 11 residues. The CDR3 nucleotides are TGTGCCGCAGGGGTTATCTATGGCTACACCTTC. Encoded protein: CAAGVIYGYTF.

Many counts were recorded for this clonotype. The CDR3 sequence: CAWSVATGHGYTF. CDR3 bases: TGTGCCTGGAGTGTAGCGACAGGGCATGGCTACACCTTC. V is TRBV30 and J is TRBJ1-2; 7 bases align to TRBD1. Germline trimming cut 0 bases from V and 6 bases from J; bases unmatched to any gene: 4. The CDR3 consists of 13 residues. The germline CDR1 and CDR2 sequences are GTSNPN and SVGIG (reference sequence).

At least ten counts were recorded for this clonotype. J is TRBJ2-7 and V is TRBV12-3 or TRBV12-4; D is undetermined. CDR3 length: 12 residues. V was shortened by 3 bases and J by 3 bases, with 6 bases between the two germline ends. CDR3 in amino acids: CASSFQVYEQYF. The CDR3 DNA is TGTGCCAGCAGTTTTCAGGTCTACGAGCAGTACTTC.

This clonotype has a count of ten or more. The chain employs TRBV19 and TRBJ1-5; tentatively, D is TRBD1 (5 bases). This CDR3 has 15 residues. V shed 3 bases and J shed 4 bases, with 13 bases lying between them. The germline gives CDR1 LNHDA, CDR2 SQIVND (reference sequence). The chain's CDR3 is CASSISRAGNQPQHF. CDR3 DNA: TGTGCCAGTAGTATTAGCCGGGCAGGGAATCAGCCCCAGCATTTT.

This clonotype is a singleton in its sample. The chain employs TRBV5-1 and TRBJ2-7; D uncertain. From germline, CDR1 is SGHRS and CDR2 YFSETQ. Trimming pared 3 bases from V and 5 bases from J, leaving 15 bases between. The CDR3 is 14 amino acids. The CDR3 DNA follows: TGCGCCAGCAGCTACAATGCGCCCTGGAACGAGCAGTACTTC. Its translation: CASSYNAPWNEQYF.

The chain couples TRBV12-3 or TRBV12-4 to TRBJ2-5, with D possibly matching TRBD1 (6 bases). The CDR3 extends over 17 amino acids. Trimming pared 5 bases from V and 4 bases from J, leaving 23 bases between. As DNA, the CDR3 is TGTGCCAGCAGTACTCAACAGGGAAGATTTGTGGGAGAGACCCAGTACTTC. Translating it yields CASSTQQGRFVGETQYF.

The chain uses TRBV7-8 and TRBJ2-7; D possibly corresponds to TRBD2 (5 bases). V was cut by 4 bases and J by 7 bases, with 14 bases left in between. The CDR3 runs to 13 residues. Looked up from germline, CDR1 is SGHVS and CDR2 is FQNEAQ. As DNA, the CDR3 is TGTGCCAGCAGCTCCGGGGATGCTGGGGAGCAGTACTTC. Protein: CASSSGDAGEQYF.

This clonotype was observed at least ten times. The chain combines TRBV12-3 or TRBV12-4 with TRBJ2-2, with 7 bases matching TRBD2. This CDR3 is 15 amino acids long. V shed 5 bases and J 5 bases; nucleotides not matched to a gene: 8. CDR3 DNA sequence: TGTGCCAGCAGTCCCTGGACTAGTTCTACCGGGGAGCTGTTTTTT. Residues: CASSPWTSSTGELFF.

This chain uses TRBV12-3 or TRBV12-4 with TRBJ1-3; tentative D call: TRBD1 (6 bases). V lost 2 bases and J 3 bases, leaving 8 bases between the germline ends. The CDR3 is 14 residues long. CDR3: CASSLRGLGNTIYF. The DNA for the CDR3 is TGTGCCAGCAGTTTACGGGGGCTTGGAAACACCATATATTTT.

The chain uses TRBV19 and TRBJ1-5; TRBD1 is a possible D gene (5 bases). Trimming pared 4 bases from V and 4 bases from J, leaving 11 bases between. This CDR3 is 14 amino acids long. The germline V gene has CDR1 LNHDA and CDR2 SQIVND (reference sequence). In DNA form, the CDR3 reads TGTGCCAGTAGTACCCTCGGGGGGAATCAGCCCCAGCATTTT. Its protein product is CASSTLGGNQPQHF.

This rearrangement joins TRBV6-1 to TRBJ2-2; 7 bases fit TRBD1. Germline-derived CDR1 and CDR2 are MNHNS and SASEGT. The V and J ends lost 5 bases and 0 bases, in that order; junction bases with no gene match: 9. This CDR3 comprises 17 residues. CDR3 amino acids: CASSPTGRHANTGELFF. CDR3 DNA sequence: TGTGCCAGCAGTCCGACAGGGAGACACGCGAACACCGGGGAGCTGTTTTTT.

The DNA for the CDR3 is TGTGCCAGCAGCCCCCCGGGTACCTTCACCGGGGAGCTGTTTTTT. It encodes CASSPPGTFTGELFF. The chain combines TRBV6-1 with TRBJ2-2; D is unclear. The CDR3 has 15 amino acids. Germline lookup yields CDR1 MNHNS and CDR2 SASEGT. Trimming removed 6 bases at V and 4 bases at J, with 15 bases between.

This clonotype was seen repeatedly, ten times or more. The rearrangement uses TRBV4-1 and TRBJ1-1; D is possibly TRBD1 (6 bases). The CDR3 consists of 15 residues. The V gene's germline CDR1 is MGHRA and CDR2 YSYEKL. The V end lost 2 bases, the J end lost 1 base, and 11 bases lay between the germline ends. In DNA, the CDR3 is TGCGCCAGCAGCCAAACCGCACAGGGGAACACTGAAGCTTTCTTT. Encoded protein: CASSQTAQGNTEAFF.